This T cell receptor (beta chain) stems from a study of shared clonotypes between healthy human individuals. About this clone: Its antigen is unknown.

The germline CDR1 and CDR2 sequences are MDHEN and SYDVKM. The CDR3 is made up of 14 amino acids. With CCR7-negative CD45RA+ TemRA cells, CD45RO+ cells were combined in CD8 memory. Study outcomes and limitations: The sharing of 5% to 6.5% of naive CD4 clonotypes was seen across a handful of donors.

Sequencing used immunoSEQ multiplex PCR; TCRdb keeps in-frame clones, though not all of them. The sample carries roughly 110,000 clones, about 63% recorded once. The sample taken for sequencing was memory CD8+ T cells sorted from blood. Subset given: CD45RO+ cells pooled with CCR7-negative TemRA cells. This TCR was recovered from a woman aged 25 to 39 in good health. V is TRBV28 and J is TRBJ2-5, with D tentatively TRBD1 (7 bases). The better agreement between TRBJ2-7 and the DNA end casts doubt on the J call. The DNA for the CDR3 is TGTGCCAGCAGTTTTTCTGGAGGGGGCAACGAGCAGTACTTC. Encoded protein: CASSFSGGGNEQYF.